The sequence of this T cell receptor beta chain was determined in a study of chemoradiotherapy in HPV16-positive cancers. Whole-study context: Candidate HPV-specific clones and shared TCR motifs came from a couple of HPV16-positive patients. Study findings and constraints: The functional HPV-specific definition rests on just two HPV16-positive patients.

This CDR3 has 14 residues. From germline, CDR1 is KGHSH and CDR2 LQKENI. V was clipped by 3 bases and J by 2 bases, with 11 bases between them. This clone was counted once. Its antigen is as yet unknown. This table comes from immunoSEQ multiplex PCR, and its TCRdb copy is limited to in-frame clones, with some not included. This sample has about 35,000 clones, with around 83% found just once. Repeated repertoire sampling spanned the course of chemoradiotherapy. The rearrangement uses TRBV18 and TRBJ2-7; either TRBD1 or TRBD2 may fit D (5 bases each). Sequences were derived from blood, sampled from a patient who underwent chemoradiotherapy. The sequence came from a human donor with HPV-associated anogenital cancer. This CDR3 is CASSPGQGAYEQYF. In nucleotides, the CDR3 is TGTGCCAGCTCACCGGGGCAGGGAGCCTACGAGCAGTACTTC.